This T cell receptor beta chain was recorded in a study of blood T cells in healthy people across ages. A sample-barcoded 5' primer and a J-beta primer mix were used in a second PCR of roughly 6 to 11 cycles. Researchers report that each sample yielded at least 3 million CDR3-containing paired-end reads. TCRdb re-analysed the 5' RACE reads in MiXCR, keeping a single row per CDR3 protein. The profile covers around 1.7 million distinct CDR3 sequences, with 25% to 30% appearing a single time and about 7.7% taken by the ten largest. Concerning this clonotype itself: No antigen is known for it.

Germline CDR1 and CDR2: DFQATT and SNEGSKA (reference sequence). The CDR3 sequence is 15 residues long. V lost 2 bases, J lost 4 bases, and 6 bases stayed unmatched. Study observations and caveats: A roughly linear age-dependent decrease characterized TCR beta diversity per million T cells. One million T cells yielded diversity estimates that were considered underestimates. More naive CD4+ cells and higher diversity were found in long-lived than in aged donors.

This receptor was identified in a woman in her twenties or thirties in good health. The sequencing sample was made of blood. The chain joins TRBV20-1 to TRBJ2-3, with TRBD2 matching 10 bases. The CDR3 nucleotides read TGCAGTGCTAGACGGAGCGGGGGGGCTTCAGATACGCAGTATTTT. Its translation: CSARRSGGASDTQYF.